One and the same sample provided the 19 T cell receptor beta chains below, sequenced in a study of molecular identifiers for immune sequencing clone quantification. TCRdb analysed the PCR reads with MiXCR anew, one entry per CDR3 protein. In the table there are over 600,000 distinct CDR3 sequences, around 20% of which are singletons. Sequenced sample: naive CD8+ T cells from blood, with Jurkat cell RNA spiked in. The subset denotes: FACS-sorted CD8+CD4-CCR7+CD45RA+ naive T cells. These receptor sequences come from a human donor in good health. Some libraries in this study had Jurkat cell RNA spiked in.

The V and J genes are TRBV12-3 or TRBV12-4 and TRBJ1-1, with D possibly TRBD1 on 6 matching bases. The CDR3 is 18 residues long. Trimming took 4 bases from V and 3 from J, leaving 24 bases between them. The CDR3 nucleotides read TGTGCCAGCAGTTCGGTCAGGGGTGGGCCGGTAACACACACTGAAGCTTTCTTT. Translation: CASSSVRGGPVTHTEAFF.

About this clonotype itself: This may come from a read error, since a much larger clone is one base off. V and J are TRBV10-3 and TRBJ1-4; TRBD1 might be the D (5 bases). The germline V gene encodes CDR1 ENHRY and CDR2 SYGVKD. This CDR3 is 13 amino acids long. The CDR3 nucleotides are TGTGCCATCAGGACAGCAACTAATGAAAAACTGGTTTTT. Protein sequence: CAIRTATNEKLVF.

The chain joins TRBV4-1 to TRBJ1-6; 9 bases match TRBD1. CDR3 length equals 19 residues. The V and J ends lost 0 bases and 8 bases, in that order; junction bases with no gene match: 14. CDR1 is MGHRA, CDR2 YSYEKL, per germline. The CDR3 is CASSQDQRLWTGDHSPLHF. The CDR3 DNA reads as TGCGCCAGCAGCCAAGATCAACGTTTGTGGACAGGGGATCATTCACCCCTCCACTTT.

This clonotype has just a few counts. V is TRBV30 and J is TRBJ1-1; 7 bases are a match to TRBD1. The trim removed 3 bases at V and 8 bases at J, leaving 6 bases unmatched. Per the germline V gene, CDR1 is GTSNPN and CDR2 is SVGIG (reference sequence). This CDR3 has 12 amino acids. The CDR3 nucleotides read TGTGCCTGGAGCCGGACAGGACCCGAAGCTTTCTTT. This codes for CAWSRTGPEAFF.

There are many counts of this clonotype. The rearrangement uses TRBV6-5 and TRBJ2-7, with 15 bases fitting TRBD2. Trimming removed 6 bases from V and 4 bases from J; junction bases left unmatched: 13. The CDR3 spans 18 residues. Germline CDR1 reads MNHEY; CDR2 reads SVGAGI. CDR3 loop: CASSVGLAGGPIPYEQYF. In nucleotides, the CDR3 is TGTGCCAGCAGCGTCGGACTAGCGGGAGGGCCAATTCCGTACGAGCAGTACTTC.

Details on this clonotype: A read error is possible here, since a much larger clone lies one base away. The V call is TRBV4-3, the J call TRBJ2-7; 9 positions agree with TRBD1. The CDR3 extends over 15 amino acids. Germline CDR1 is LGHNA and CDR2 is YSLEER. V trimming: 0 bases; J trimming: 3 bases; junction bases outside the gene matches: 3. Here the CDR3 DNA reads TGCGCCAGCAGCCAAGACCGGGACAGGGACTACGAGCAGTACTTC. Translated, it gives CASSQDRDRDYEQYF.

This clonotype was seen only a few times. CDR3 loop: CASSHVTGPSPDGYTF. CDR3 bases: TGTGCCAGCAGCCATGTAACAGGCCCCAGTCCGGATGGCTACACCTTC. This chain uses TRBV3-1 with TRBJ1-2, with D possibly TRBD1 on 5 matching bases. Germline V gene data show CDR1 as LGHDT and CDR2 as YNNKEL (reference sequence). CDR3 length equals 16 residues. V lost 3 bases, J lost 6 bases, and 20 bases lay in between.

This clonotype was counted a few times. This chain joins TRBV5-4 and TRBJ1-1; TRBD1 might be the D (6 bases). The CDR3 runs 12 residues. The germline CDR1 and CDR2 sequences are SGHNT and YYREEE (reference sequence). Trimming stripped 0 bases from V and 8 bases from J, with 8 bases between. CDR3 nucleotides: TGTGCCAGCAGCTTGGAAACAGGGGAAGCTTTCTTT. This encodes CASSLETGEAFF.

In this sample, this clonotype turned up many times. The V call is TRBV29-1, the J call TRBJ2-5; D is perhaps TRBD1 or TRBD2 (5 bases each). Trimming shortened V by 4 bases and J by 4 bases, and 13 bases separated the two germline ends. Germline V gene data show CDR1 as SQVTM and CDR2 as ANQGSEA. There are 13 residues in the CDR3. CDR3 loop: CSVGDAYVETQYF. CDR3 bases: TGCAGCGTTGGGGACGCTTATGTAGAGACCCAGTACTTC.

CDR3 DNA sequence: TGTGCCGGTGGACTAGCGGGAGGACCGAGGTACATTCAGTACTTC. It yields the protein CAGGLAGGPRYIQYF. The chain is built from TRBV19 and TRBJ2-4; TRBD2 matches 14 bases. V trimming: 11 bases; J trimming: 8 bases; junction bases outside the gene matches: 11. The germline CDR1 and CDR2 sequences are LNHDA and SQIVND (reference sequence). The CDR3 has 15 amino acids.

Comments on this clonotype: One end of the junction does not line up with germline, which may come from a read error. The CDR3 coding sequence is TGTACCAGCACTTCAGGTAACGAGCAGTACTTC. This codes for CTSTSGNEQYF. This chain uses TRBV12-3 or TRBV12-4 with TRBJ2-7, with no clear D. The CDR3 is 11 amino acids.

This chain joins TRBV5-6 and TRBJ1-5; perhaps TRBD1 as D (6 bases). The CDR3 length is 14 residues. Germline-derived CDR1 and CDR2 are SGHDT and YYEEEE. Trimming removed 0 bases from V and 7 bases from J, with 11 bases in between. The CDR3 reads CASSLGSGDQPQHF. Written as DNA, the CDR3 is TGTGCCAGCAGCTTGGGGTCAGGGGACCAGCCCCAGCATTTT.

This clonotype was seen at least ten times. This sequence joins TRBV24-1 and TRBJ2-1; D is uncertain. The CDR3 extends over 11 amino acids. The V and J ends lost 2 bases and 10 bases respectively, with 5 bases between them. Germline lookup yields CDR1 KGHDR and CDR2 SFDVKD. The DNA of the CDR3 is TGTGCCACCAGTGATTCTCTCGAGCAGTTCTTC. Translating it yields CATSDSLEQFF.

Many counts were recorded for this clonotype. The CDR3 region is CASSSNRVAYEQYF. DNA of the CDR3: TGTGCCAGCAGCTCGAACAGGGTCGCGTACGAGCAGTACTTC. The rearrangement joins TRBV5-7 to TRBJ2-7, with D possibly TRBD1 on 6 matching bases. TRBV5-7 is an open reading frame whose function is uncertain. The CDR3 spans 14 residues. V was cut by 3 bases and J by 4 bases, with 14 bases left in between.

The gene calls are TRBV4-3 and TRBJ1-2; D is ambiguous. The V end was cut by 4 bases, the J end by 3 bases, with 15 bases between. The germline V gene has CDR1 LGHNA and CDR2 YSLEER. CDR3 size: 15 residues. The CDR3 spells CASSPRNRVDYGYTF. The CDR3 nucleotides read TGCGCCAGCAGCCCGCGAAACAGAGTTGACTATGGCTACACCTTC.

Ten or more counts support this clonotype. J is TRBJ2-4 and V is TRBV7-9; the D gene is possibly TRBD2 (6 bases). With 5 bases removed from V and 4 bases from J, the gap between germline ends came to 15 bases. The CDR3 contains 15 residues. Per the germline V gene, CDR1 is SEHNR and CDR2 is FQNEAQ (reference sequence). This chain's CDR3 is CASSHASGGKNIQYF. DNA of the CDR3: TGTGCCAGCAGCCATGCGAGCGGAGGGAAAAACATTCAGTACTTC. Using reference TRBV7-9 and TRBJ2-4 for the parts outside the CDR3, the full variable domain is DTGVSQNPRHKITKRGQNVTFRCDPISEHNRLYWYRQTLGQGPEFLTYFQNEAQLEKSRLLSDRFSAERPKGSFSTLEIQRTEQGDSAMYLCASSHASGGKNIQYFGAGTRLSVL.

Ten or more counts support this clonotype. V usage is TRBV6-5 and J usage is TRBJ1-5; TRBD1 matches at 9 bases. Trimming cost V 4 bases and J 6 bases; bases outside gene matches: 7. The CDR3 has 15 amino acids. In germline, CDR1 is MNHEY, CDR2 SVGAGI. The CDR3 loop reads CASSLQRTGAQPQHF. DNA of the CDR3: TGTGCCAGCAGTTTACAAAGGACAGGGGCTCAGCCCCAGCATTTT.

A word on this clonotype: One base away lies a much larger clone, so this may be a sequencing read error. The V and J genes are TRBV7-6 and TRBJ2-6; D is perhaps TRBD1 (5 bases). Germline values: CDR1 SGHVS, CDR2 FNYEAQ. CDR3 length equals 15 residues. CDR3 nucleotides: TGTGCCAGCAGCCCCCTGGGGCCTGGGGCCAACGTCCAGACTTTC. Its protein is CASSPLGPGANVQTF.

This clonotype was detected ten times or more. V usage is TRBV2 and J usage is TRBJ2-3, with 10 bases lining up with TRBD1. The V gene's germline CDR1 is SNHLY and CDR2 FYNNEI. CDR3 length: 14 residues. The J segment lost 1 base and the V segment lost 6 bases, leaving 1 base of the junction unmatched. The CDR3 coding sequence is TGTGCCAGCAGGGGGACAGGGGGCACAGATACGCAGTATTTT. Translating gives CASRGTGGTDTQYF.